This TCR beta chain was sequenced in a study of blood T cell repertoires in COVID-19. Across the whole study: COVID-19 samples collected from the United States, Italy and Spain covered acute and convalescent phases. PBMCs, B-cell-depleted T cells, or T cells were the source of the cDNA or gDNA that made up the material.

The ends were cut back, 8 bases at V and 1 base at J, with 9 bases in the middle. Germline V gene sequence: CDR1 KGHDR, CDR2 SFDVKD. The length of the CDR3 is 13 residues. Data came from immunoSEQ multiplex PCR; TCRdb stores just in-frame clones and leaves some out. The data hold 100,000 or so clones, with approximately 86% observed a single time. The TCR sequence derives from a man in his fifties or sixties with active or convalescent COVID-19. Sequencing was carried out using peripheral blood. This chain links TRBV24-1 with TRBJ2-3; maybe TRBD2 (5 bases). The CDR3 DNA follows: TGTGCCACCACTCGGGGAGGCACAGATACGCAGTATTTT. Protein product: CATTRGGTDTQYF.